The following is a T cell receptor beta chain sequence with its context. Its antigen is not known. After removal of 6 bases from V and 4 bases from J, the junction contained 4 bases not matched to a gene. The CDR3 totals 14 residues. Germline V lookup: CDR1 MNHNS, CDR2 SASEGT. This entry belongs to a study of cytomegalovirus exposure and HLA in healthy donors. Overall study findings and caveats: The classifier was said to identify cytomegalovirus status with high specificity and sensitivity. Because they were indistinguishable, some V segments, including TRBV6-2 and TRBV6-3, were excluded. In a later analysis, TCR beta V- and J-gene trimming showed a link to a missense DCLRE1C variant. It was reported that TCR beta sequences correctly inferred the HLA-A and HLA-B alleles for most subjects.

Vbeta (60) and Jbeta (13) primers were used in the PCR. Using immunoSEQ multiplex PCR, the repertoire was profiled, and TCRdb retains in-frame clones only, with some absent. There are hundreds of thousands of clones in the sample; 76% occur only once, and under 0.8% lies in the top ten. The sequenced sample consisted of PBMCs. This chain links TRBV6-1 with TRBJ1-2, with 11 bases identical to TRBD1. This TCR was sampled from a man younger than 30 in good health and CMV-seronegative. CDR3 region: CASRPGQGGYGYTF. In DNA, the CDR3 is TGTGCCAGCAGACCGGGACAGGGGGGCTATGGCTACACCTTC.